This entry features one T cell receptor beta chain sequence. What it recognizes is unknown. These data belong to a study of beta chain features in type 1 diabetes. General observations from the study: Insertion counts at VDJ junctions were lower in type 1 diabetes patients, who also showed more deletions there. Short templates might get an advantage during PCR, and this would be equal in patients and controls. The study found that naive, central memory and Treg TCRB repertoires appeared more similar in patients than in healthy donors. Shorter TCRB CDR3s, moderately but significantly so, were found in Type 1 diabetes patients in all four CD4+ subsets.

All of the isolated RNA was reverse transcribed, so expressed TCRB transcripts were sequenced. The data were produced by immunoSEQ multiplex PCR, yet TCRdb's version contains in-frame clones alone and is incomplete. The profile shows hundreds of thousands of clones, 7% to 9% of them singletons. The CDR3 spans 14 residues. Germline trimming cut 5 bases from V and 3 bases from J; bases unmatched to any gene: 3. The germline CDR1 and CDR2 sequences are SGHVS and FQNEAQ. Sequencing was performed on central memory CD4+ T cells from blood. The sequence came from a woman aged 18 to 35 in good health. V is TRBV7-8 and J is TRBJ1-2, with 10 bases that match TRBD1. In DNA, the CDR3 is TGTGCCAGCAGCACCGGGACAGGGGACTATGGCTACACCTTC. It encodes CASSTGTGDYGYTF.